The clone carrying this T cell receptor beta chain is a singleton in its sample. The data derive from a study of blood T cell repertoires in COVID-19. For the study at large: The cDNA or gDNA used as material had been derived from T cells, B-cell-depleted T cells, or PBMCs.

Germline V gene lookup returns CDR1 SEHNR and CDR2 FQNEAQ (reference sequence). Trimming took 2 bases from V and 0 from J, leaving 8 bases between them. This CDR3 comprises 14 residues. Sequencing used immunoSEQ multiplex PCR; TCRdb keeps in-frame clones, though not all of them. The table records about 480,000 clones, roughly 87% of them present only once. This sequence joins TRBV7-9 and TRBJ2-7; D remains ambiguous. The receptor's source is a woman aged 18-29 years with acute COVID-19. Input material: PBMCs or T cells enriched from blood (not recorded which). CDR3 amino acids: CASSLNSNSYEQYF. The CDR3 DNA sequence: TGTGCCAGCAGCTTAAACTCCAACTCCTACGAGCAGTACTTC.